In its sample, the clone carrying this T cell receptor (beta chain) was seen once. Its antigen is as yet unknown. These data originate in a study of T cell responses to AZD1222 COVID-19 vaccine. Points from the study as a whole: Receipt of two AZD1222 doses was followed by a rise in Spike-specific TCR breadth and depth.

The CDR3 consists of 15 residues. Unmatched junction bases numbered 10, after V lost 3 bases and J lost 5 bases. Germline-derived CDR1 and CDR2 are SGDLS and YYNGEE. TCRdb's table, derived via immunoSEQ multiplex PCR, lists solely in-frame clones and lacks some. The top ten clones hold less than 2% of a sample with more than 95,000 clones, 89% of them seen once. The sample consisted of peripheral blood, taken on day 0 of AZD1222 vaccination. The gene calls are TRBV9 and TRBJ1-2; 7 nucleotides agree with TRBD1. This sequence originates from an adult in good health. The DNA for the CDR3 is TGTGCCAGCAGCGCCCAGACAGGGAAAGGGTATGGCTACACCTTC. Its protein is CASSAQTGKGYGYTF.